The rows below give T cell receptor beta chains drawn from one sample of a study of OX40 agonist ivuxolimab in advanced cancers. Measured with immunoSEQ multiplex PCR; TCRdb has only the in-frame clones, and not every one. The sample has under 20,000 clones, approximately 88% seen once; the top ten hold 40% to 55%. The sequencing here drew on CD4+ or CD8+ T cells sorted from blood, taken in a trial of the OX40 agonist ivuxolimab. Every receptor here comes from an adult with an advanced solid tumor such as melanoma, head and neck, liver or kidney cancer. Each CDR3 is given with its conserved first and last residue. A D gene is named only where the DNA matches it firmly. The listing skips clone size in some rows; elsewhere it reads once, few, many or a size class.

abundance	v_gene	d_gene	j_gene	CDR3nt	CDR3aa
.	TRBV29-1	.	TRBJ2-1	TGCAGCGTCGTACTAGTTTCCTACAATGAGCAGTTCTTC	CSVVLVSYNEQFF
once	TRBV19	.	TRBJ2-7	TGTGCCAGTACCCGGCGGGGTTTACCCCACGAGCAGTACTTC	CASTRRGLPHEQYF
.	TRBV11-2	TRBD2	TRBJ2-3	TGTGCCAGCAGCTTATTAGCGGGAGGCACAGATACGCAGTATTTT	CASSLLAGGTDTQYF
.	TRBV27	.	TRBJ1-3	TGTGCCAGCAGTTTGGACCAGAGCTCTGGAAACACCATATATTTT	CASSLDQSSGNTIYF
.	TRBV6-1	TRBD2	TRBJ2-1	TGTGCCAGCAGCAGACTAGCGGGACGGAATGAGCAGTTCTTC	CASSRLAGRNEQFF
.	TRBV20-1	.	TRBJ2-1	TGCAGTGCTAAGGAGAATGAGCAGTTCTTC	CSAKENEQFF
.	TRBV19	TRBD2	TRBJ2-1	TGTGCCAGTAGTTTAGCGGGAGGCTCCTACAATGAGCAGTTCTTC	CASSLAGGSYNEQFF
.	TRBV4-1	.	TRBJ1-4	TGCGCCAGCAGCCAAGCACCCGGGGCGACTAATGAAAAACTGTTTTTT	CASSQAPGATNEKLFF
.	TRBV4-3	TRBD2	TRBJ2-7	TGCGCCAGCAGCCTCAGGGAAGCGGGAGTTGTCGAGCAGTACTTC	CASSLREAGVVEQYF
.	TRBV19	.	TRBJ1-5	TGTGCCAGTAGTATAGTCGCCAGCCCCAATCAGCCCCAGCATTTT	CASSIVASPNQPQHF
few	TRBV15	.	TRBJ2-5	TGTGCCACCAGCCCGAAAGGGGTACGGGGGACCCAGTACTTC	CATSPKGVRGTQYF